This TCR beta chain was captured in a study of T-cell reconstitution after alpha-beta-depleted transplantation in children. The study's findings and limits: The high TCRbeta diversity at day 60 in some patients came from surviving recipient T cells and thymic progenitors.

This CDR3 comprises 13 residues. Deletions cut 3 bases from V and 3 bases from J, with 9 bases between. Germline V gene sequence: CDR1 SGHRS, CDR2 YFSETQ. This clonotype showed up many times. The antigen is not known. Molecular barcoding with unique molecular identifiers was used for the TCRbeta library. TCRdb ran MiXCR on the PCR reads and lists one entry per CDR3 protein. Here the sample spans 530,000 or so distinct CDR3 sequences, around 27% being singletons. The clonotype was recovered from a boy younger than two with Wiskott-Aldrich syndrome, due to receive a stem cell transplant. This specimen consisted of PBMCs, obtained before TCRalphabeta/CD19-depleted stem cell transplant. This chain connects TRBV5-1 to TRBJ2-5; possible D gene TRBD2, 6 bases. CDR3 in amino acids: CASSWDSEETQYF. In nucleotides, the CDR3 is TGCGCCAGCAGCTGGGACTCCGAAGAGACCCAGTACTTC.